The T cell receptor (beta chain) under discussion was sequenced for a study of OX40 agonist ivuxolimab in advanced cancers. Patients were ruled out by autoimmune disease history or systemic immunosuppression. On cycle 4 day 1 and cycle 7 day 1, as well as at baseline, blood was sampled. Here immunoSEQ multiplex PCR was the method, and the copy in TCRdb shows in-frame clones only, minus some. This sample carries 72,000 or so clones, 85% to 90% of them seen once, and the ten largest clones take about 0.9%. Germline V gives CDR1 SNHLY, CDR2 FYNNEI. Trimming cost V 8 bases and J 1 base; bases outside gene matches: 0. The CDR3 spans 13 residues.

The V call is TRBV2, the J call TRBJ2-3; 10 bases line up with TRBD2. Sequences were derived from CD4+ or CD8+ T cells sorted from blood, sampled in a trial of the OX40 agonist ivuxolimab. The receptor was derived from an adult with an advanced solid tumor such as melanoma, head and neck, liver or kidney cancer. The DNA of the CDR3 is TGTGCCAGCCTAGCGGGGGGCACAGATACGCAGTATTTT. This gives the protein CASLAGGTDTQYF.